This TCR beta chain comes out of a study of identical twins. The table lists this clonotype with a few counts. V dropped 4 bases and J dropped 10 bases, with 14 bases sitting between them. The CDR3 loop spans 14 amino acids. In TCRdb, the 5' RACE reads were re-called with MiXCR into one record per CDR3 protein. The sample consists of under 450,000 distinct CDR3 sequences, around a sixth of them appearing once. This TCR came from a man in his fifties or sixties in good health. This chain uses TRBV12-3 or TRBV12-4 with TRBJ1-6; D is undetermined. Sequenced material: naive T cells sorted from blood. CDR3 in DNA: TGTGCCAGCAGTTCCCGCAGCCGTGGGTCACCCCTCCACTTT. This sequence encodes CASSSRSRGSPLHF.